The 19 T cell receptor beta chains reported below all come from one sample, sequenced in a study of blood T cell repertoires in COVID-19. TCRdb keeps only in-frame clones here, not all; method: immunoSEQ multiplex PCR. The table records about 250,000 clones, more than 80% of them present only once. Sequencing was done on a sample of PBMCs or T cells enriched from blood (not recorded which). The receptors derive from a young woman who had recovered from COVID-19.

The chain combines TRBV4-1 with TRBJ2-1; the match to TRBD2 covers 7 bases. This CDR3 region has 16 residues. The V and J ends lost 0 bases and 3 bases, in that order; junction bases with no gene match: 5. Germline CDR1 MGHRA, CDR2 YSYEKL. This CDR3 is CASSQDPAGSYNEQFF. The CDR3 DNA is TGCGCCAGCAGCCAAGATCCAGCGGGGAGCTACAATGAGCAGTTCTTC.

The chain employs TRBV6-6 and TRBJ2-7, with D unresolved. The germline V gene has CDR1 MNHNY and CDR2 SVGAGI (reference sequence). This CDR3 has 11 amino acids. The V end was cut by 6 bases, the J end by 3 bases, with 6 bases between. CDR3 in amino acids: CASSIFYEQYF. The DNA for the CDR3 is TGTGCCAGCAGCATTTTCTACGAGCAGTACTTC.

The chain employs TRBV6-5 and TRBJ2-1; TRBD2 agrees at 8 bases. V gave up 0 bases and J gave up 0 bases; unmatched junction bases: 1. The CDR3 contains 16 residues. CDR1 MNHEY and CDR2 SVGAGI come from the germline V gene. CDR3: CASSYSAGGSYNEQFF. The CDR3 DNA sequence: TGTGCCAGCAGTTACTCGGCGGGGGGCTCCTACAATGAGCAGTTCTTC.

This chain joins TRBV5-5 and TRBJ2-2; 7 bases align to TRBD1. With 4 bases clipped from V and 0 bases from J, the junction kept 15 bases outside the gene matches. The CDR3 sequence is 19 residues long. Germline CDR1 reads SGHKS; CDR2 reads YYEKEE (reference sequence). CDR3: CASSRRIGTAISNTGELFF. The DNA of the CDR3 is TGTGCCAGCAGCCGAAGGATTGGGACAGCGATTTCGAACACCGGGGAGCTGTTTTTT.

This clone was recorded once. The rearrangement uses TRBV30 and TRBJ2-3; 11 nucleotides align to TRBD2. V dropped 4 bases and J dropped 13; count of bases not matched to a gene: 10. Germline-derived CDR1 and CDR2 are GTSNPN and SVGIG (reference sequence). This CDR3 spans 13 amino acids. CDR3 in DNA: TGTGCCTGGACTAGCGGGGGGCCCCCGAGGGAGTATTTT. Protein: CAWTSGGPPREYF.

Only one count was recorded for this clone. The chain carries TRBV28 and TRBJ1-1; TRBD1 aligns across 7 bases. Per germline, CDR1 MDHEN and CDR2 SYDVKM. There are 16 residues in the CDR3. Trimming took 3 bases from V and 11 from J; bases not matched to a gene: 18. CDR3 region: CASSFGILTGRGRAFF. CDR3 bases: TGTGCCAGCAGTTTTGGCATCTTGACAGGGCGGGGTAGGGCTTTCTTT.

CDR3 DNA sequence: TGTGCCAGCAGTTTAACCGGGACAAACTACGAGCAGTACTTC. Translating it yields CASSLTGTNYEQYF. The chain uses TRBV6-5 and TRBJ2-7; tentative D call: TRBD1 (6 bases). Trimming left V 4 bases short and J 3 bases short, with 13 bases between. The CDR3 has 14 amino acids. Germline V CDR1 and CDR2: MNHEY, SVGAGI.

A few counts support this clone. This chain links TRBV6-5 with TRBJ1-1; TRBD1 matches at 8 bases. This CDR3 is built from 12 residues. Per the germline V gene, CDR1 is MNHEY and CDR2 is SVGAGI. The V gene end was trimmed by 8 bases and the J gene end by 5 bases; junction bases not matched to a gene: 4. The CDR3: CASATGGTEAFF. The CDR3 nucleotides read TGTGCCAGCGCTACAGGGGGAACTGAAGCTTTCTTT.

V is TRBV5-1 and J is TRBJ1-1, with D perhaps matching TRBD1 (6 bases). V lost 5 bases, J lost 5 bases, and 16 bases lay in between. CDR1 and CDR2 (germline): SGHRS, YFSETQ. The CDR3 is made up of 14 amino acids. DNA of the CDR3: TGCGCCAGCAGGGGTCTGACAGGCTCTACTGAAGCTTTCTTT. Residues: CASRGLTGSTEAFF.

The V gene is TRBV3-1 (or the pseudogene TRBV3-2), the J gene TRBJ1-6; D might be TRBD1 (6 bases). Deletions cut 0 bases from V and 6 bases from J, with 12 bases between. The CDR3 totals 16 residues. The V gene's germline CDR1 is LGHDT and CDR2 YNNKEL (reference sequence). CDR3 loop: CASSQERARGNSPLHF. The CDR3, as DNA: TGTGCCAGCAGCCAAGAACGGGCCAGGGGTAATTCACCCCTCCACTTT.

The rearrangement joins TRBV28 to TRBJ2-3, with 12 bases fitting TRBD2. CDR1 is MDHEN and CDR2 is SYDVKM in the germline V gene. CDR3 length: 17 amino acids. V lost 4 bases and J lost 3; bases outside the gene matches: 8. CDR3 DNA sequence: TGTGCCAGCAGTTCCTCGCCTGGACTAGCGGGGACAGATACGCAGTATTTT. Protein: CASSSSPGLAGTDTQYF.

This rearrangement joins TRBV7-3 to TRBJ2-7; D perhaps matches TRBD2 (7 bases). The CDR3 sequence is 15 residues long. Germline V gives CDR1 SGHTA, CDR2 FQGTGA. The V gene lost 4 bases and the J gene lost 2 bases, with 15 bases spanning the gap. CDR3 sequence reads: CASSSQPGGTYEQYF. The CDR3 nucleotides are TGTGCCAGCAGCTCCCAGCCGGGGGGCACCTACGAGCAGTACTTC. The whole variable domain, filled in from reference TRBV7-3 and TRBJ2-7, reads GAGVSQTPSNKVTEKGKYVELRCDPISGHTALYWYRQSLGQGPEFLIYFQGTGAADDSGLPNDRFFAVRPEGSVSTLKIQRTERGDSAVYLCASSSQPGGTYEQYFGPGTRLTVT.

The V call is TRBV27, the J call TRBJ2-7, with D possibly TRBD2 on 5 matching bases. Trimming left V 4 bases short and J 3 bases short, with 16 bases between. The CDR3 has 15 amino acids. Germline V CDR1 and CDR2: MNHEY, SMNVEV (reference sequence). Here the CDR3 DNA reads TGTGCCAGCAGTTCTTTGAGGGCTGGGTTCTACGAGCAGTACTTC. This encodes CASSSLRAGFYEQYF.

The V gene is TRBV10-3, the J gene TRBJ1-6; 8 bases match TRBD1. The junction had 1 base not matched to a gene; V was cut back by 4 bases and J by 5 bases. The CDR3 totals 14 residues. Germline-derived CDR1 and CDR2 are ENHRY and SYGVKD. The CDR3 DNA is TGTGCCATCAGTGGACAGGGGAATAATTCACCCCTCCACTTT. Its protein is CAISGQGNNSPLHF.

The V gene is TRBV7-9, the J gene TRBJ1-1; 7 nucleotides align to TRBD1. CDR3 size: 13 residues. Germline V gives CDR1 SEHNR, CDR2 FQNEAQ (reference sequence). J lost 5 bases, V lost 3 bases, and 3 bases had no gene match. CDR3 nucleotides: TGTGCCAGCAGCTTCGACAGGGTGACTGAAGCTTTCTTT. This encodes CASSFDRVTEAFF.

The chain employs TRBV6-5 and TRBJ1-4; TRBD1 matches at 7 bases. The CDR3 consists of 14 residues. The V segment lost 7 bases and the J segment 4 bases; nucleotides outside the gene matches: 6. Germline V gene data show CDR1 as MNHEY and CDR2 as SVGAGI. As DNA, the CDR3 is TGTGCCAGCATGCAAACAGGGGATAATGAAAAACTGTTTTTT. It encodes CASMQTGDNEKLFF.

V gene TRBV5-8 combines with J gene TRBJ2-7; 8 bases agree with TRBD1. This CDR3 region has 14 residues. The V and J ends lost 5 bases and 3 bases, in that order; junction bases with no gene match: 7. Germline V CDR1 and CDR2: SGHTS, YDEGEE. The CDR3 sequence is CASRDRGGLYEQYF. DNA for the CDR3: TGTGCCAGCAGAGACAGGGGCGGACTCTACGAGCAGTACTTC.

This clone has just one count. This sequence joins TRBV29-1 and TRBJ1-2; D is perhaps TRBD1 (6 bases). V lost 6 bases to trimming and J lost 3 bases, with 17 bases between them. This CDR3 has 14 amino acids. Germline V gene sequence: CDR1 SQVTM, CDR2 ANQGSEA. CDR3 coding DNA: TGCAGCGTCGGTTTACAGGGAACTTACTATGGCTACACCTTC. It specifies CSVGLQGTYYGYTF.

V is TRBV7-9 and J is TRBJ1-2; D is unclear. The germline V gene encodes CDR1 SEHNR and CDR2 FQNEAQ (reference sequence). Trimming pared 2 bases from V and 0 bases from J, leaving 10 bases between. The CDR3 is 15 amino acids. The CDR3 DNA is TGTGCCAGCAGCTTAAGTCCAGATGCTAACTATGGCTACACCTTC. As protein: CASSLSPDANYGYTF.